This T cell receptor (beta chain) was captured in a study of tumor-infiltrating lymphocytes in localized non-small cell lung cancer. Overall study: Several tumor histologies, both smoking statuses, and some post-neoadjuvant chemotherapy samples were included.

Sequenced by immunoSEQ multiplex PCR; TCRdb stores in-frame clones only, minus some. The sample lists about 3,000 clones; around 70% were seen once. The germline V and J ends were trimmed by 1 base and 0 bases, with 10 bases remaining between them. CDR3 length: 16 residues. The V gene's germline CDR1 is SGHTA and CDR2 FQGNSA. Sequencing was carried out using uninvolved lung tissue not adjacent to the tumor. This rearrangement joins TRBV7-2 to TRBJ2-1; D is tentatively TRBD1 or TRBD2 (5 bases each). The source is a human donor with non-small cell lung cancer. The CDR3 DNA follows: TGTGCCAGCAGCTTAGTCGGGACGAGCTCCTACAATGAGCAGTTCTTC. Translation: CASSLVGTSSYNEQFF.